This TCR beta chain was recorded in a study of early T cells in non-severe SARS-CoV-2 infection. Study-level background: Sequencing of bulk RNA from unsorted whole blood was done, without chain pairing.

TCRdb recomputed calls from the 5' RACE reads with MiXCR, one row per CDR3 protein. This sample has tens of thousands of distinct CDR3 sequences, with approximately 6.1% found just once. The CDR3 is made up of 19 amino acids. Germline V gene data show CDR1 as LGHDT and CDR2 as YNNKEL (reference sequence). The V and J ends lost 0 bases and 2 bases, in that order; junction bases with no gene match: 5. This clonotype was counted ten times or more. The specimen was whole blood. The chain joins TRBV3-1 to TRBJ2-2, with 14 bases fitting TRBD2. The receptor comes from an adult who was a healthcare worker with PCR-confirmed SARS-CoV-2 infection or an uninfected control (not recorded which). The CDR3 coding sequence is TGTGCCAGCAGCCAAGAATTGACTAGCGGGAGGGTTAACACCGGGGAGCTGTTTTTT. Protein product: CASSQELTSGRVNTGELFF.